This T cell receptor (beta chain) was documented in a study of identical twins. Template switching created a universal primer site, and the cDNA included unique molecular identifiers. TCRdb passed the 5' RACE reads through MiXCR, listing each CDR3 protein once. In the table there are some 900,000 distinct CDR3 sequences, around an eighth of which are singletons. From germline, CDR1 is MDHEN and CDR2 SYDVKM. Trimming left V 2 bases short and J 5 bases short, with 10 bases between. There are 13 residues in the CDR3. This clonotype was seen more than once but under ten times. These data were likewise used in another study, on yellow fever vaccine responses in identical twins. Per that study: Reportedly, the T cell response mounted by twins to vaccine seemed partly convergent, partly personalized.

The chain links TRBV28 to TRBJ2-7, with D possibly TRBD1 on 5 matching bases. The sample comprised PBMCs. The receptor comes from a woman aged 18 to 35 in good health. Written as DNA, the CDR3 is TGTGCCAGCAGTTTACGGCAGGGCAACGAGCAGTACTTC. This encodes CASSLRQGNEQYF.